These T cell receptor beta chains were read from a single sample in a study of blood T cells in healthy people across ages. Each CDR3 protein gets one entry after TCRdb re-called the 5' RACE reads with MiXCR. The repertoire holds about 1.5 million distinct CDR3 sequences, with roughly 40% as singletons. Input material: blood. All receptors come from a woman aged 18-29 years in good health. Both conserved end residues are part of each CDR3.

cdr3_aa	v_call
CASSLGTTTYNEQYF	TRBV12-3/TRBV12-4
CASSPTAGGDNEQFF	TRBV7-2
CASSLKTGASYEQYF	TRBV4-1
CASSLSRLYGYTF	TRBV11-2
CASGGPHPAGTDTQYF	TRBV12-5
CATSTTGGLYGYTF	TRBV15
CSAAQGGEQYF	TRBV20-1
CAGSLRGRETQYF	TRBV27
CASSHSPDRGYEQYF	TRBV14
CAWSAPGAVNTDTQYF	TRBV30
CASSHHNRGPPYEQYF	TRBV4-1
CSASSGGYSNQPQHF	TRBV20-1
CAGSARRDLGTEAFF	TRBV6-1
CASSRQGVTETQFF	TRBV7-2
CASNGLAGGIGYEQYF	TRBV6-1
CASSQTVGTAGYTF	TRBV3-1
CASSLLQWSRSYEQYF	TRBV7-2
CASGGTDQETQYF	TRBV5-8
CSSSTGGPTYEQYF	TRBV20-1
CASGRTGNIHNEQFF	TRBV27
CASSSLSSGTTDTQYF	TRBV5-1
CASSLAPAEETQYF	TRBV5-1
CASSSLDRLSAQYF	TRBV28
CSARDWRGSEETQYF	TRBV20-1